The 16 T cell receptor beta chains below were found in one sample sequenced in a study of post-analysis software for immune sequencing data. These receptors' targets are unknown. TCR beta cDNA libraries included unique molecular identifiers. Using its own MiXCR run on the PCR reads, TCRdb lists one record per CDR3 protein. Of hundreds of thousands of distinct CDR3 sequences in the sample, approximately 53% were seen once. Study results and caveats: Five or six TRBV segments, TRBV5-6, TRBV5-1 and TRBV20-1 among them, were found more frequent in patients than controls.

Source material: blood. These receptors originate from a girl between 5 and 17 years old with multiple sclerosis.

This rearrangement joins TRBV5-1 to TRBJ1-4; possibly TRBD1 for D (5 bases). Germline CDR1 reads SGHRS; CDR2 reads YFSETQ. V lost 4 bases, J lost 11 bases, and 21 bases lay in between. CDR3 length: 15 residues. CDR3 residues: CASSPLHPGARKLFF. The CDR3 nucleotides are TGCGCCAGCAGCCCCCTCCATCCTGGGGCGAGGAAACTGTTTTTT. Together with reference TRBV5-1 and TRBJ1-4, the CDR3 gives the full variable domain: KAGVTQTPRYLIKTRGQQVTLSCSPISGHRSVSWYQQTPGQGLQFLFEYFSETQRNKGNFPGRFSGRQFSNSRSEMNVSTLELGDSALYLCASSPLHPGARKLFFGSGTQLSVL.

The V and J genes are TRBV3-1 and TRBJ2-1, with D perhaps TRBD1 or TRBD2 (5 bases each). CDR3 length equals 17 residues. Trimming removed 2 bases from V and 5 bases from J, with 19 bases in between. Germline loops: CDR1 LGHDT, CDR2 YNNKEL (reference sequence). The DNA of the CDR3 is TGTGCCAGCAGCCAAAAACCCGGGACCCCCAGCCACAATGAGCAGTTCTTC. Translation: CASSQKPGTPSHNEQFF.

This clonotype occurred a few times. The J gene is TRBJ2-7, the V gene TRBV5-6, with 7 bases lining up with TRBD1. The junction had 12 bases not matched to a gene; V was cut back by 4 bases and J by 2 bases. CDR1 and CDR2 (germline): SGHDT, YYEEEE. This CDR3 is built from 16 residues. CDR3 sequence (DNA): TGTGCCAGCAGCCCGGACTCGGCGGACAGGACCTACGAGCAGTACTTC. This translates into CASSPDSADRTYEQYF.

V and J are TRBV6-5 and TRBJ1-1; 10 nucleotides agree with TRBD1. CDR1 and CDR2 (germline): MNHEY, SVGAGI. The CDR3 contains 13 residues. Trimming cost V 8 bases and J 7 bases; bases outside gene matches: 7. For the CDR3, the DNA is TGTGCCAGCCTGGACAGGGGGAGGCTTGAAGCTTTCTTT. Residues: CASLDRGRLEAFF.

The V and J genes are TRBV7-9 and TRBJ2-1; D is uncertain. The CDR3 is 14 amino acids. V shed 4 bases and J shed 1 base, with 8 bases lying between them. CDR1 SEHNR and CDR2 FQNEAQ come from the germline V gene (reference sequence). The CDR3 spells CASSSALSYNEQFF. The CDR3 DNA reads TGTGCCAGCAGCTCAGCATTATCCTACAATGAGCAGTTCTTC.

This clonotype was seen a handful of times. The J gene is TRBJ1-1, the V gene TRBV14; the D is unclear. CDR1 is SGHDN and CDR2 is FVKESK in the germline V gene. The CDR3 covers 15 residues. The V gene lost 4 bases and the J gene lost 0 bases, with 12 bases spanning the gap. CDR3 residues: CASSLFGAVNTEAFF. The CDR3 region has the DNA TGTGCCAGCAGCCTCTTCGGAGCGGTGAACACTGAAGCTTTCTTT.

The chain employs TRBV14 and TRBJ2-7, with 7 bases lining up with TRBD2. CDR3 size: 13 residues. The V gene's germline CDR1 is SGHDN and CDR2 FVKESK. V dropped 1 base and J dropped 8; count of bases not matched to a gene: 5. The CDR3: CASSQGPGGKQYF. The CDR3 bases are TGTGCCAGCAGCCAAGGTCCCGGGGGGAAGCAGTACTTC.

There are a few counts of this clonotype. This chain joins TRBV10-3 and TRBJ1-2; TRBD1 matches at 7 bases. Germline CDR1 reads ENHRY; CDR2 reads SYGVKD. With V trimmed by 3 bases and J by 7 bases, 8 bases remained unmatched. This CDR3 comprises 14 residues. CDR3 coding DNA: TGTGCCATCAGTGAAGGGAGAGGGGGCTTTGGCTACACCTTC. It yields the protein CAISEGRGGFGYTF.

The chain employs TRBV7-9 and TRBJ2-4; 8 bases align to TRBD2. The better agreement between TRBJ2-7 and the DNA end casts doubt on the J call. The CDR3 length is 15 residues. The V gene's germline CDR1 is SEHNR and CDR2 FQNEAQ (reference sequence). CDR3 region: CASSLVSGGGYEQYF. In DNA, the CDR3 is TGTGCCAGCAGCTTAGTTAGCGGCGGGGGGTACGAGCAGTACTTC.

The J gene is TRBJ2-1, the V gene TRBV20-1; 12 bases match TRBD2. CDR1 DFQATT and CDR2 SNEGSKA come from the germline V gene (reference sequence). This CDR3 has 16 residues. The junction had 5 bases not matched to a gene; V was cut back by 1 base and J by 4 bases. This chain's CDR3 is CSARAIGLAGYNEQFF. For the CDR3, the DNA is TGCAGTGCTAGAGCAATTGGACTAGCGGGGTACAATGAGCAGTTCTTC.

There are a few counts of this clonotype. DNA for the CDR3: TGCGCCAGCAGCTTGAGACCCCCGGGGGAGACCCAGTACTTC. Residues: CASSLRPPGETQYF. This chain uses TRBV5-1 with TRBJ2-5; D perhaps matches TRBD2 (5 bases). The germline V gene encodes CDR1 SGHRS and CDR2 YFSETQ. This CDR3 has 14 residues. V was trimmed by 1 base and J by 5 bases, leaving 12 bases between them.

This chain joins TRBV9 and TRBJ2-5; possible D gene TRBD2, 5 bases. The J call may not be correct, given that the DNA end is closer to TRBJ2-7. The CDR3 runs 12 residues. Looked up from germline, CDR1 is SGDLS and CDR2 is YYNGEE. The CDR3 loop reads CASSPVAGEQYF. The CDR3 DNA is TGTGCCAGCAGCCCAGTTGCGGGCGAGCAGTACTTC.

The J gene is TRBJ1-5, the V gene TRBV6-6; D gene ambiguous. CDR3 length equals 13 residues. Germline CDR1 MNHNY, CDR2 SVGAGI (reference sequence). The germline V and J ends were trimmed by 8 bases and 2 bases, with 10 bases remaining between them. The chain's CDR3 is CASYSAGNQPQHF. CDR3 sequence (DNA): TGTGCCAGCTACTCGGCGGGCAATCAGCCCCAGCATTTT.

The chain joins TRBV5-1 to TRBJ2-4; 8 nucleotides agree with TRBD1. Germline values: CDR1 SGHRS, CDR2 YFSETQ. V lost 4 bases and J lost 9; bases outside the gene matches: 21. This CDR3 spans 18 amino acids. CDR3 amino acids: CASSMSRMETGEEVIQYF. The CDR3 nucleotides are TGCGCCAGCAGCATGAGCAGAATGGAGACAGGGGAAGAAGTCATTCAGTACTTC.

The rearrangement joins TRBV7-9 to TRBJ2-1, with 9 nucleotides matching TRBD2. Germline V gene data show CDR1 as SEHNR and CDR2 as FQNEAQ (reference sequence). The CDR3 has 17 amino acids. V trimming: 2 bases; J trimming: 5 bases; junction bases outside the gene matches: 10. The CDR3: CASSLTLLAGPHNEQFF. CDR3 bases: TGTGCCAGCAGCTTAACGCTCCTAGCGGGACCCCACAATGAGCAGTTCTTC. The full variable domain, completed using reference TRBV7-9 and TRBJ2-1, is DTGVSQNPRHKITKRGQNVTFRCDPISEHNRLYWYRQTLGQGPEFLTYFQNEAQLEKSRLLSDRFSAERPKGSFSTLEIQRTEQGDSAMYLCASSLTLLAGPHNEQFFGPGTRLTVL.

The V and J genes are TRBV11-1 and TRBJ2-4, with D perhaps TRBD2 (5 bases). The CDR3 has 17 amino acids. V was pared by 5 bases and J by 13 bases, with 30 bases between. Germline CDR1 SGHAT, CDR2 FQDESV (reference sequence). This CDR3 reads CASSLEPGPLLIGEQYF. CDR3 bases: TGTGCCAGCAGCCTGGAACCGGGTCCCCTCCTTATCGGGGAGCAGTACTTC.